The rows below give T cell receptor beta chains drawn from one sample of a study of vaccination effects on CD4 cells after COVID-19. These TCRs are of unknown antigen specificity. Method: immunoSEQ multiplex PCR; TCRdb's copy keeps in-frame clones and lacks some. The table records around 59,000 clones, approximately 78% of them present only once. The sample consisted of CD4+ T cells from PBMCs cultured with HCoV-OC43 spike peptides, taken after COVID-19 vaccination. The receptors were sampled from a human donor who received a COVID-19 vaccine. Both conserved end residues are part of each CDR3. Fields, in order: clone size, V gene, D gene, J gene, CDR3 DNA, CDR3 protein. A D gene is named only where the DNA matches it firmly. For some rows the clone size is stated as once, few or many, or as a class when expanded; others skip it.

>-|TRBV6-5|-|TRBJ1-2
TGTGCCAGCAGTTACTCGAGGGAAGGCAGTGGCTACACCTTC
CASSYSREGSGYTF
>-|TRBV12-2|-|TRBJ1-5
TGTGCAAGTCGCCCAAGGGGGGGGCCTGCCTTTCAGCCCCAGCATTTT
CASRPRGGPAFQPQHF
>-|TRBV9|-|TRBJ2-1
TGTGCCAGCAGCGTAGTCCCAGGGGTTGAGCAGTTCTTC
CASSVVPGVEQFF
>-|TRBV28|TRBD1|TRBJ1-5
TGTGCCAGCAGTCCCCCGGACAGGGGATATCAGCCCCAGCATTTT
CASSPPDRGYQPQHF
>-|TRBV5-8|TRBD1|TRBJ1-1
TGTGCCAGCCCAGGGGGCGTTGGGAACACTGAAGCTTTCTTT
CASPGGVGNTEAFF
>-|TRBV20-1|TRBD1|TRBJ1-2
TGCAGTGCTAGTGACAGGGGCTATGGCTACACCTTC
CSASDRGYGYTF
>-|TRBV3-1/TRBV3-2|TRBD1|TRBJ1-5
TGTGCCAGCAGCCCTCGGGACAGGGGGATGAATCAGCCCCAGCATTTT
CASSPRDRGMNQPQHF
>-|TRBV6-5|TRBD1|TRBJ1-2
TGTGCCAGCAGTTATGGGGGACAGTCAGTAAACTATGGCTACACCTTC
CASSYGGQSVNYGYTF
>-|TRBV4-2|-|TRBJ2-1
TGTGCCAGCAGCCAAGCAGGCAGGGGAAGTTATTATGAGCAGTTCTTC
CASSQAGRGSYYEQFF
>-|TRBV6-6|-|TRBJ1-2
TGTGCCAGCAGTTTCTGGGCTGTGAACTATGGCTACACCTTC
CASSFWAVNYGYTF
>few|TRBV19|-|TRBJ1-1
TGTGCCAGTAGTACCCAAAGGGGGAACACTGAAGCTTTCTTT
CASSTQRGNTEAFF
>-|TRBV7-8|-|TRBJ1-1
TGTGCCAGCAGCCTACACCAGGGATTGGGCACTGAAGCTTTCTTT
CASSLHQGLGTEAFF
>-|TRBV9|TRBD1|TRBJ1-3
TGTGCCAGCAGCGTGGGGTCGGGCAGGGGGCCTGGAAACACCATATATTTT
CASSVGSGRGPGNTIYF
>-|TRBV4-1|-|TRBJ2-5
TGCGCCAGCAGCTCCCGGGGCGAGCGTTCGGAGACCCAGTACTTC
CASSSRGERSETQYF
>-|TRBV5-1|-|TRBJ2-5
TGCGCCAGCAGCCTCGGGAGCCAAGAGACCCAGTACTTC
CASSLGSQETQYF
>-|TRBV18|TRBD1|TRBJ2-5
TGTGCCAGCTCACCGGGACAGGGGAGGGAGACCCAGTACTTC
CASSPGQGRETQYF
>-|TRBV29-1|-|TRBJ1-5
TGCAGCGTTGTTAGTGACAGCAATCAGCCCCAGCATTTT
CSVVSDSNQPQHF
>-|TRBV19|TRBD1|TRBJ2-1
TGTGCCAGTTCTTACGCCGGGACAGGGCACAATGAGCAGTTCTTC
CASSYAGTGHNEQFF
>-|TRBV6-6|-|TRBJ1-3
TGTGCCAGCAACCCCGACAGTATGAACACCATATATTTT
CASNPDSMNTIYF
>-|TRBV3-1/TRBV3-2|-|TRBJ1-2
TGTGCCAGCAGCCAAGGATGGGGAACCTATGGCTACACCTTC
CASSQGWGTYGYTF
>few|TRBV10-3|-|TRBJ1-2
TGTGCCATCAGTGAGGAGAGGGAAAGTCGCTACACCTTC
CAISEERESRYTF
>few|TRBV7-2|-|TRBJ2-1
TGTGCCAGCAGCTTCCGCAGGGTCACTGAGCAGTTCTTC
CASSFRRVTEQFF
>-|TRBV6-2/TRBV6-3|-|TRBJ2-2
TGTGCCAGCAGTTTCGTCCGGAACACCGGGGAGCTGTTTTTT
CASSFVRNTGELFF
>-|TRBV6-5|-|TRBJ1-5
TGTGCCAGCAGCGCAGGACAGAATAGCAATCAGCCCCAGCATTTT
CASSAGQNSNQPQHF
>-|TRBV24-1|-|TRBJ1-1
TGTGCCACCAGTGATATGGGAAACACTGAAGCTTTCTTT
CATSDMGNTEAFF
>-|TRBV2|TRBD1|TRBJ2-6
TGTGCCAGCAGTGACAGGGGGCCTGGGGCCAACGTCCTGACTTTC
CASSDRGPGANVLTF
>-|TRBV29-1|TRBD1|TRBJ1-2
TGCAGCGTTGAAGGGACAGGTCGCTATGGCTACACCTTC
CSVEGTGRYGYTF
>few|TRBV7-2|-|TRBJ2-5
TGTGCCAGCAGCTTATCTCATACAGGGCCCCAAGAGACCCAGTACTTC
CASSLSHTGPQETQYF
>-|TRBV5-1|-|TRBJ1-1
TGCGCCAGCAGCTTGGTGGCAGACACTGAAGCTTTCTTT
CASSLVADTEAFF
>-|TRBV7-3|-|TRBJ1-1
TGTGCCAGCAGCCCTACAGGGTTCACTGAAGCTTTCTTT
CASSPTGFTEAFF
>-|TRBV5-8|-|TRBJ2-3
TGTGCCAGCCCAGTGCAGTGGGGGGGGCCTAGCACAGATACGCAGTATTTT
CASPVQWGGPSTDTQYF
>-|TRBV5-1|-|TRBJ1-1
TGCGCCAGCAGCTTGCGTACCGGGGGCACTGAAGCTTTCTTT
CASSLRTGGTEAFF
>-|TRBV11-2|-|TRBJ1-5
TGTGCCAGCAGCGCAGTACCGGACAGTAATCAGCCCCAGCATTTT
CASSAVPDSNQPQHF
>-|TRBV14|-|TRBJ1-2
TGTGCCAGCAGCCCGGCATGGAGGCAGCTCTACAGATATGGCTACACCTTC
CASSPAWRQLYRYGYTF
>few|TRBV30|TRBD1|TRBJ1-2
TGTGCCTGGAGTGGGACAGGGGGTGGCTACACCTTC
CAWSGTGGGYTF
>-|TRBV3-1/TRBV3-2|-|TRBJ1-2
TGTGCCAGCAGCCACACTGGACAATCTGGCTACACCTTC
CASSHTGQSGYTF
>few|TRBV27|-|TRBJ1-2
TGTGCCAGCAGAAGGACAATGGGCCTCTATGGCTACACCTTC
CASRRTMGLYGYTF
>-|TRBV5-6|-|TRBJ1-1
TGTGCCAGCAGCTACTGGGACATACGAGGGACTGAAGCTTTCTTT
CASSYWDIRGTEAFF
>-|TRBV6-5|-|TRBJ2-5
TGTGCCAGCCAACAGGGGAGGAAGACCCAGTACTTC
CASQQGRKTQYF
>few|TRBV7-3|-|TRBJ1-6
TGTGCCAGCAGCCAATCGATGGATTCACCCCTCCACTTT
CASSQSMDSPLHF
>-|TRBV6-1|TRBD2|TRBJ2-6
TGTGCCAGCAGTGAATCGGCGGGGGATTCTGGGGCCAACGTCCTGACTTTC
CASSESAGDSGANVLTF
>few|TRBV21-1|-|TRBJ1-2
TGTGCCAGCAGCAAGGCCCGTTGGGGGCTACGTGGCTACACCTTC
CASSKARWGLRGYTF
>-|TRBV4-3|-|TRBJ1-5
TGCGCCAGCAGCCAAGGGAGGGTAGACGGCAATCAGCCCCAGCATTTT
CASSQGRVDGNQPQHF
>once|TRBV19|-|TRBJ1-3
TGTGCCAGTAGTGGACAGATGGGGCGCGGAAACACCATATATTTT
CASSGQMGRGNTIYF
>few|TRBV7-3|-|TRBJ2-1
TGTGCCAGCAGCTTAAGGGGAAATGAGCAGTTCTTC
CASSLRGNEQFF
>-|TRBV2|-|TRBJ1-2
TGTGCCAGCACTACCAGGGGTGGACGTGGCTACACCTTC
CASTTRGGRGYTF
>-|TRBV5-1|-|TRBJ2-1
TGCGCCAGCAGCGGTTGGGGGGCGTATGAGCAGTTCTTC
CASSGWGAYEQFF
>once|TRBV10-1|-|TRBJ2-2
TGCGCCAGCAGTGAGTCCCGGGCAGCCGGGGAGCTGTTTTTT
CASSESRAAGELFF
>-|TRBV15|-|TRBJ1-2
TGTGCCACCAGCAGCCCCTTACGGGTAGGACGGACAACTAACTATGGCTACACCTTC
CATSSPLRVGRTTNYGYTF
>once|TRBV9|-|TRBJ2-2
TGTGCCAGCAGCGCCCAAGGTTCGAACACCGGGGAGCTGTTTTTT
CASSAQGSNTGELFF
>-|TRBV18|-|TRBJ2-5
TGTGCCAGCTCACCGCACGGGCCGGGAGTAACTATACAAGAGACCCAGTACTTC
CASSPHGPGVTIQETQYF
>-|TRBV19|TRBD1|TRBJ1-4
TGTGCCAGTAGTATCGGGACAGGGAGTCGGTCTAATGAAAAACTGTTTTTT
CASSIGTGSRSNEKLFF
>-|TRBV5-1|TRBD2|TRBJ2-1
TGCGCCAGCAGCTCAGTGTCTAGCGGGTCCTACAATGAGCAGTTCTTC
CASSSVSSGSYNEQFF
>-|TRBV9|-|TRBJ2-3
TGTGCCAGCAGCGTTACTAGCACAGATACGCAGTATTTT
CASSVTSTDTQYF
>-|TRBV6-5|-|TRBJ2-1
TGTGCCAGCCACCGGGACTCCCAGGACAATGAGCAGTTCTTC
CASHRDSQDNEQFF
>-|TRBV6-2/TRBV6-3|-|TRBJ2-5
TGTGCCAGCAGTTACTCGATAGGGACAGAGACCCAGTACTTC
CASSYSIGTETQYF
>-|TRBV19|TRBD1|TRBJ1-1
TGTGCCAGTAGTGACAGGGGGACCACTGAAGCTTTCTTT
CASSDRGTTEAFF
>-|TRBV6-1|-|TRBJ2-1
TGTGCCAGCAGTGAACATATGGGGAGCTCCTACAATGAGCAGTTCTTC
CASSEHMGSSYNEQFF